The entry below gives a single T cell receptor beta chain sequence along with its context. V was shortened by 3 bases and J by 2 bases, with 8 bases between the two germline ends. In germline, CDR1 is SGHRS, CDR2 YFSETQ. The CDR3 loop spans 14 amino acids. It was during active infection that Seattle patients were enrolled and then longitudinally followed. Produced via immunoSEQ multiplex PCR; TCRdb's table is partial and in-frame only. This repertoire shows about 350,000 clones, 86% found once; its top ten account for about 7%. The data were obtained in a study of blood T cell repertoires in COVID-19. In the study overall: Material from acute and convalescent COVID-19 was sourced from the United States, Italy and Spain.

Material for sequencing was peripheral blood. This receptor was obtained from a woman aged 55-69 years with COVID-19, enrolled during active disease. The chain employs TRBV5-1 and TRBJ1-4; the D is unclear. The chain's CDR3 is CASSSGETNEKLFF. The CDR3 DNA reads TGCGCCAGCAGCTCAGGCGAGACTAATGAAAAACTGTTTTTT.